The rows below give T cell receptor beta chains drawn from one sample of a study of shared clonotypes between healthy human individuals. Clones were sequenced by immunoSEQ multiplex PCR, and TCRdb holds only the in-frame ones, with some missing. The table lists some 2,100,000 clones, about 92% of them singletons. The sample consisted of naive CD8+ T cells from PBMCs. These TCRs come from a man younger than 35 in good health. Some clones in this sample may be carry-over from other donors' samples. Both conserved end residues are trimmed from each CDR3. D genes are given only for firm matches. The size of a clone is reported for some rows only, either as once, few or many, or as a class for expanded clones.

v_gene	j_gene	abundance	d_gene	CDR3aa
TRBV19	TRBJ2-7	-	-	ASSTGTANYEQY
TRBV10-3	TRBJ1-4	once	TRBD1	AIGPTGEPNEKLF
TRBV7-9	TRBJ2-1	once	-	ASSLGPPPGDEQF
TRBV29-1	TRBJ2-7	-	-	SAQGGGTYEQY
TRBV29-1	TRBJ1-1	-	-	SVKTVLNTEAF
TRBV6-6	TRBJ2-5	-	-	ASSGSWGPTTQY
TRBV13	TRBJ2-3	-	TRBD2	ASSRRTSGGTHTQY
TRBV7-9	TRBJ2-1	-	TRBD2	ASSPRTSSYNEQF
TRBV5-6	TRBJ2-5	-	TRBD1	ASSPDRVGQY
TRBV19	TRBJ2-1	-	TRBD2	ASTTSGRAAEQF
TRBV27	TRBJ2-7	-	TRBD2	ASGLAGGPYEQY
TRBV11-2	TRBJ2-5	-	TRBD2	ASSWGTSFQETQY
TRBV19	TRBJ1-1	-	-	ASSYRNTEAF
TRBV11-3	TRBJ2-2	-	-	ASSLDSSSDTGELF
TRBV5-1	TRBJ2-3	-	TRBD2	ASNRAGVVDTQY
TRBV7-3	TRBJ2-1	-	-	ASSLTLSWEQF
TRBV5-1	TRBJ1-1	-	TRBD1	ASSAGGPRNTEAF
TRBV28	TRBJ1-1	-	-	ASSFIGQTSRAF
TRBV2	TRBJ2-1	-	-	ASRESKQDVNEQF
TRBV29-1	TRBJ2-7	few	TRBD1	SVEDRESYEQY
TRBV27	TRBJ2-5	-	TRBD2	ASSFLAGGNQETQY
TRBV5-1	TRBJ2-6	-	-	ASSPGTPGANVLT
TRBV7-9	TRBJ2-7	-	TRBD1	ASSSDRLTYEQY
TRBV7-9	TRBJ2-7	-	-	ASSSGTDSYEQY
TRBV9	TRBJ2-7	-	TRBD2	ASSEGLAPTYEQY
TRBV19	TRBJ2-1	-	TRBD2	ASSPWRGTSGTHNEQF
TRBV27	TRBJ1-1	once	TRBD1	ATGAIGDRGLFYTEAF
TRBV2	TRBJ2-7	-	-	ASLRVVYEQY
TRBV7-9	TRBJ2-1	-	TRBD2	TSSLGRVSSYNEQF
TRBV7-9	TRBJ2-1	-	-	ASSHPASEQF
TRBV27	TRBJ2-5	-	-	ASSGKGQETQY
TRBV27	TRBJ2-3	once	TRBD1	ASSSYRDRDENTQY
TRBV29-1	TRBJ1-2	-	-	SVEGGDNYGYT
TRBV19	TRBJ1-3	-	TRBD1	ASRLIRDRNTSGRGTIY
TRBV4-1	TRBJ2-7	-	-	ASSRAGTYEQY
TRBV5-4	TRBJ2-7	-	-	ASRERGGGYEQY
TRBV7-9	TRBJ2-7	-	-	ASSRYEQY
TRBV5-4	TRBJ2-3	-	TRBD2	ASSPPGLAGFSTQY
TRBV7-9	TRBJ2-4	-	-	ASSLAGGFKNIQY
TRBV19	TRBJ1-5	once	-	ASGGPVNQPQH
TRBV30	TRBJ2-7	once	TRBD1	AWSGDRSEQY
TRBV27	TRBJ1-5	-	TRBD1	ASSLSSGGGFNQPQH
TRBV7-2	TRBJ1-5	-	-	ASSPNGGYYSNQPQH
TRBV25-1	TRBJ2-7	-	TRBD1	ASSEQDRGFEQY
TRBV14	TRBJ1-1	-	-	ASSQARRSEAF
TRBV7-2	TRBJ1-2	-	-	ASSPIRGANYGYT
TRBV7-7	TRBJ2-2	-	-	ASSVERGLNAGELF